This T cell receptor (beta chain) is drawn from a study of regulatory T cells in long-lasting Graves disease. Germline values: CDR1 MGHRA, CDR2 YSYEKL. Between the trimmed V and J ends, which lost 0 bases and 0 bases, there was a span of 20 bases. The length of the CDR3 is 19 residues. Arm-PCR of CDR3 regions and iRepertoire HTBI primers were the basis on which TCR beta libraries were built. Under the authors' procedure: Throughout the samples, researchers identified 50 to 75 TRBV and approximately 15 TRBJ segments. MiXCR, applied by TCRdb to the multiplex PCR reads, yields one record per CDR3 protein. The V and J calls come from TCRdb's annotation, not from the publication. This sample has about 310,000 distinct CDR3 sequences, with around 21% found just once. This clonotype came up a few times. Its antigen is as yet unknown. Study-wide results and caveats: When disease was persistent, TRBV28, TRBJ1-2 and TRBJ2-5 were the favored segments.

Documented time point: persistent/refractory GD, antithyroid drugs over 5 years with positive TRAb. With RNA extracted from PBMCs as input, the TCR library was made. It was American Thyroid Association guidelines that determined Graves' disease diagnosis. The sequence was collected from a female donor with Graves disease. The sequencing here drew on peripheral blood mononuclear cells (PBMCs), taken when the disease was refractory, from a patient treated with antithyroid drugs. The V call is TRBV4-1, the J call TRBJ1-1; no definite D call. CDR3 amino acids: CASSQDPLRTRRMNTEAFF. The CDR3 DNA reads TGCGCCAGCAGCCAAGACCCACTACGTACCCGGAGAATGAACACTGAAGCTTTCTTT.